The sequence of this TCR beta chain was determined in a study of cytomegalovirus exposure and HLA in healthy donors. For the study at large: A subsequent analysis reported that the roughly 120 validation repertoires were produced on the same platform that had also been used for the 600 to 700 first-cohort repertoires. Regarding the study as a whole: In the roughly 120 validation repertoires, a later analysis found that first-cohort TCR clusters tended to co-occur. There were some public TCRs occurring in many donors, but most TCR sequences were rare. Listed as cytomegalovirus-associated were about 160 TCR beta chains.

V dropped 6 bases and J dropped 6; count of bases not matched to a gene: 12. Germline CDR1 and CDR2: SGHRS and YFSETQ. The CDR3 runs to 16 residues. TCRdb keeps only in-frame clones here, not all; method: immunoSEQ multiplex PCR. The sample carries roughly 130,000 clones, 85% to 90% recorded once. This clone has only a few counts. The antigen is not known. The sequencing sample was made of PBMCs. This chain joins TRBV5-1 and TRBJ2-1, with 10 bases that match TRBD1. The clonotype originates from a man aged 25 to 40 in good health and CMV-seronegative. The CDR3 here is CASTTSTGQGSNEQFF. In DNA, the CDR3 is TGCGCCAGCACCACTTCTACGGGACAGGGGAGCAATGAGCAGTTCTTC.